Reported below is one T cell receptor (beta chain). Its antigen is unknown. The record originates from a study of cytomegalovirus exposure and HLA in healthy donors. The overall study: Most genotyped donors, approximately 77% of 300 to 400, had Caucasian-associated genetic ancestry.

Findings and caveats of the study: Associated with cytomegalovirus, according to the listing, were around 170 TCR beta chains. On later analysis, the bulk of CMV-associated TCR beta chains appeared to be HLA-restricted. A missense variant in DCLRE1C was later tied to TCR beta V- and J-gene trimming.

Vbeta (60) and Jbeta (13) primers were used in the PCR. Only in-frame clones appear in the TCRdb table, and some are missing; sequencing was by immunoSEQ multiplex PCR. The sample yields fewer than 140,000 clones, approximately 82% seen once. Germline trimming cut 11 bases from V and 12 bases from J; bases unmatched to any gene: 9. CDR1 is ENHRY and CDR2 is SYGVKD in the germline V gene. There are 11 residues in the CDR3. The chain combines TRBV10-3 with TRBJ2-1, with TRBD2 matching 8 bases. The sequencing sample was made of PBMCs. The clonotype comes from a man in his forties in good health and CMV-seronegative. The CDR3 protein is CASQGLVGQFF. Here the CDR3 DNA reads TGTGCCTCCCAGGGACTAGTGGGGCAGTTCTTC.